Listed below are T cell receptor beta chains from one sample, sequenced in a study of cytotoxic CD8 clonotypes in ibrutinib-treated CLL. Clones were read by immunoSEQ multiplex PCR, and TCRdb kept only the in-frame ones, dropping some. This sample carries some 43,000 clones, roughly two thirds of them seen once, and the ten largest clones take about 13%. This sample comprised PBMCs, obtained after 12 months of ibrutinib treatment. The source is a human donor with chronic lymphocytic leukemia. The CDR3 runs from the conserved cysteine through the conserved F or W.

>TRBJ2-5|TRBV2|16
CASSESLPSGGETQYF
>TRBJ2-2|TRBV19|14
CASSSGGLVRELFF
>TRBJ2-2|TRBV7-9|12
CASSPGYTELFF
>TRBJ1-5|TRBV7-3|13
CASSETGGQPQHF
>TRBJ1-4|TRBV18|18
CASSPRQGGGATNEKLFF
>TRBJ2-3|TRBV4-1|13
CASSQERRDTQYF
>TRBJ1-1|TRBV2|12
CASSEGETEAFF
>TRBJ2-3|TRBV2|18
CASSKNPGLAGMSDTQYF
>TRBJ1-2|TRBV7-9|14
CASSLVGTNYGYTF
>TRBJ2-3|TRBV6-6|15
CASSYFRGDTDTQYF
>TRBJ1-1|TRBV18|12
CASSPDRAEAFF
>TRBJ1-1|TRBV11-2|11
CASSLLYEAFF
>TRBJ1-1|TRBV6-5|13
CASGAGAGTEAFF
>TRBJ2-2|TRBV5-1|16
CASSLGVGTNTGELFF
>TRBJ2-1|TRBV19|14
CATHAGGAYNEQFF
>TRBJ2-7|TRBV2|14
CASRASGGRYEQYF
>TRBJ1-1|TRBV19|13
CASRRGGNTEAFF
>TRBJ2-3|TRBV18|14
CASSPQGSTDTQYF
>TRBJ1-6|TRBV27|15
CASSPGTAYNSPLHF
>TRBJ1-5|TRBV7-2|13
CASSLQEDQPQHF
>TRBJ1-2|TRBV14|15
CASSQTGSRGGGYTF
>TRBJ1-2|TRBV7-6|14
CASSLGQVDYGYTF
>TRBJ1-1|TRBV6-4|13
CASSDYRGTEAFF
>TRBJ1-1|TRBV19|14
CASSLQGGDTEAFF
>TRBJ2-3|TRBV5-4|16
CASSSPSTGGPDTQYF
>TRBJ2-3|TRBV4-1|16
CASSQEYNSATDTQYF
>TRBJ2-1|TRBV6-5|15
CASSYRRSGGNEQFF
>TRBJ2-7|TRBV29-1|13
CSVVSRGGSEQYF
>TRBJ2-3|TRBV7-2|17
CASSPRLSGGVTDTQYF
>TRBJ2-2|TRBV18|15
CASSRYPENTGELFF
>TRBJ2-5|TRBV6-1|14
CASSVRGRWETQYF
>TRBJ1-4|TRBV6-5|14
CASREGPLNEKLFF
>TRBJ2-1|TRBV7-3|15
CASSSARGGYNEQFF
>TRBJ1-5|TRBV30|13
CAWGTYSNQPQHF
>TRBJ2-7|TRBV11-2|14
CASSPGRGSREQYF
>TRBJ2-5|TRBV5-6|14
CASSFGTGQETQYF
>TRBJ2-7|TRBV7-2|15
CASSRRDGPFYEQYF
>TRBJ1-5|TRBV5-6|12
CASSASLGPQHF
>TRBJ2-7|TRBV7-2|13
CASSSLSSYEQYF
>TRBJ2-5|TRBV13|16
CASSLRETAFGETQYF
>TRBJ2-1|TRBV6-5|14
CASTIRGFSNEQFF
>TRBJ2-3|TRBV27|14
CASNRGVVPDTQYF
>TRBJ1-1|TRBV15|13
CATSTRQIPEAFF
>TRBJ2-5|TRBV7-2|13
CASSPPGRETQYF
>TRBJ1-1|TRBV5-1|12
CASTGGTSEPFF
>TRBJ2-5|TRBV6-5|14
CASSYGSMQETQYF
>TRBJ1-1|TRBV6-1|11
CASSARGEAFF
>TRBJ1-4|TRBV19|18
CASSSSRAGGDMDEKLFF
>TRBJ2-7|TRBV7-9|16
CASSGGAPVRNYEQYF
>TRBJ1-1|TRBV13|14
CASSGMTGISEAFF
>TRBJ1-2|TRBV5-1|15
CASSLEGRDAYGYTF
>TRBJ1-1|TRBV30|12
CAWREQNSKAFF
>TRBJ2-3|TRBV14|14
CASSPGLQAGTQYF
>TRBJ2-7|TRBV23-1|15
CASSQSRRAAYEQYF
>TRBJ1-2|TRBV7-3|16
CASSLTYGQGAAGYTF